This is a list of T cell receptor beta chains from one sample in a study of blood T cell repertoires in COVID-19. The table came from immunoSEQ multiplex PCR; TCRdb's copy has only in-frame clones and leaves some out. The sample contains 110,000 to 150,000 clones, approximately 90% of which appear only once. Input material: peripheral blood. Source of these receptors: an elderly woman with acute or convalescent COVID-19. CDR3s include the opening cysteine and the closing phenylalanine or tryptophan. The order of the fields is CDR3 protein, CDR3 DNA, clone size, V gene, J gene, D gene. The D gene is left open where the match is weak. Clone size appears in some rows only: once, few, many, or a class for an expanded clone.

CDR3aa: CASILGTGQETQYF
CDR3nt: TGTGCCAGCATACTTGGGACAGGCCAAGAGACCCAGTACTTC
abundance: .
v_gene: TRBV6-5
j_gene: TRBJ2-5
d_gene: TRBD1

CDR3aa: CAWSSQGITGELFF
CDR3nt: TGTGCCTGGAGTTCACAGGGGATCACCGGGGAGCTGTTTTTT
abundance: .
v_gene: TRBV30
j_gene: TRBJ2-2
d_gene: TRBD1

CDR3aa: CASSAAGTGRSPLHF
CDR3nt: TGTGCCAGCAGCGCGGCCGGGACAGGGAGGTCACCCCTCCACTTT
abundance: .
v_gene: TRBV9
j_gene: TRBJ1-6
d_gene: TRBD1

CDR3aa: CASSQDAGSGEKLFF
CDR3nt: TGCGCCAGCAGCCAAGATGCAGGGTCCGGTGAAAAACTGTTTTTT
abundance: once
v_gene: TRBV4-1
j_gene: TRBJ1-4
d_gene: .

CDR3aa: CASSVASGGPGYEQFF
CDR3nt: TGTGCCAGCAGCGTTGCTAGCGGGGGCCCCGGGTATGAGCAGTTCTTC
abundance: .
v_gene: TRBV9
j_gene: TRBJ2-1
d_gene: TRBD2

CDR3aa: CASSLGHLYEKLFF
CDR3nt: TGTGCCAGTAGCTTGGGCCACCTATATGAAAAACTGTTTTTT
abundance: .
v_gene: TRBV19
j_gene: TRBJ1-4
d_gene: .

CDR3aa: CSVGTGYNNEQFF
CDR3nt: TGCAGCGTAGGGACAGGGTACAACAATGAGCAGTTCTTC
abundance: .
v_gene: TRBV29-1
j_gene: TRBJ2-1
d_gene: TRBD1

CDR3aa: CASSQDWGPIYF
CDR3nt: TGTGCCAGCAGCCAAGATTGGGGCCCCATTTACTTC
abundance: .
v_gene: TRBV3-1/TRBV3-2
j_gene: TRBJ2-5
d_gene: .

CDR3aa: CASSFGLGGRYEQYF
CDR3nt: TGCGCCAGCAGCTTTGGGTTAGGGGGCCGGTACGAGCAGTACTTC
abundance: .
v_gene: TRBV5-1
j_gene: TRBJ2-7
d_gene: TRBD1

CDR3aa: CASSLLGTGDYEQYF
CDR3nt: TGTGCCAGCAGCTTGCTGGGGACAGGGGACTACGAGCAGTACTTC
abundance: .
v_gene: TRBV7-2
j_gene: TRBJ2-7
d_gene: TRBD1

CDR3aa: CATSDSWGNF
CDR3nt: TGTGCCACCAGTGATTCGTGGGGCAACTTT
abundance: .
v_gene: TRBV24-1
j_gene: TRBJ1-6
d_gene: .

CDR3aa: CATSMGQGVYSSVETQYF
CDR3nt: TGTGCCACCAGTATGGGACAGGGGGTATATAGTTCGGTAGAGACCCAGTACTTC
abundance: .
v_gene: TRBV15
j_gene: TRBJ2-5
d_gene: TRBD1

CDR3aa: CAWTGQGHEKLFF
CDR3nt: TGTGCCTGGACCGGACAGGGGCATGAAAAACTGTTTTTT
abundance: once
v_gene: TRBV30
j_gene: TRBJ1-4
d_gene: TRBD1

CDR3aa: CASSKVGGGQGGNEQYF
CDR3nt: TGTGCCAGCAGCAAAGTAGGGGGGGGACAGGGAGGAAACGAGCAGTACTTC
abundance: .
v_gene: TRBV21-1
j_gene: TRBJ2-7
d_gene: .

CDR3aa: CASSPDRFSGNTIYF
CDR3nt: TGTGCCAGCAGCCCTGACAGATTCTCTGGAAACACCATATATTTT
abundance: .
v_gene: TRBV2
j_gene: TRBJ1-3
d_gene: .

CDR3aa: CASSAGGVNTGELFF
CDR3nt: TGTGCTAGCAGCGCCGGAGGGGTTAACACCGGGGAGCTGTTTTTT
abundance: .
v_gene: TRBV7-7
j_gene: TRBJ2-2
d_gene: .

CDR3aa: CASGLSGGPSTDTQYF
CDR3nt: TGTGCCAGCGGGTTGAGCGGGGGGCCGAGCACAGATACGCAGTATTTT
abundance: .
v_gene: TRBV13
j_gene: TRBJ2-3
d_gene: TRBD2